This is a list of T cell receptor beta chains from one sample in a study of blood T cell repertoires in COVID-19. The method was immunoSEQ multiplex PCR; TCRdb's version includes in-frame clones alone and lacks a portion of them. The sample lists 250,000 to 300,000 clones, roughly 86% occurring once. The sequenced sample was peripheral blood. These receptors all come from a man between 18 and 29 years old with active or convalescent COVID-19. Each CDR3 is given with its conserved first and last residue. D genes are given only for firm matches. Clone sizes are given selectively: once, few, many, or a class where the clone is expanded.

J,size,V,D,length,DNA,CDR3
TRBJ2-2,-,TRBV3-1/TRBV3-2,TRBD1,14,TGTGCCAGCAGCAGACAGGGGGCGAACGAGGAGCTGTTTTTT,CASSRQGANEELFF
TRBJ2-7,-,TRBV6-2/TRBV6-3,-,14,TGTGCCAGCAGTTACATGGGTAGAGGCTACGAGCAGTACTTC,CASSYMGRGYEQYF
TRBJ2-4,once,TRBV12-5,-,14,TGTGCTAGTGGTTTGGCAGGGGGGCAAAACATTCAGTACTTC,CASGLAGGQNIQYF
TRBJ2-5,-,TRBV5-1,-,11,TGCGCCAGCAGCGGGGGGGAGACCCAGTACTTC,CASSGGETQYF
TRBJ2-2,few,TRBV7-9,-,14,TGTGCCAGCAGCTTGATCCGGGAGCCCGGGGAGCTGTTTTTT,CASSLIREPGELFF
TRBJ2-1,-,TRBV7-9,-,13,TGTGCCAGCAGCTTAGGTACAGGGTTTGAGCAGTTCTTC,CASSLGTGFEQFF
TRBJ1-5,few,TRBV10-3,TRBD1,14,TGTGCCATCAGCCCTCAACAGGGGCCTCAGCCCCAGCATTTT,CAISPQQGPQPQHF
TRBJ2-1,medium-sized,TRBV2,TRBD1,15,TGTGCCATCCAATTTGGGACAGGGTGGGTGAATGAGCAGTTCTTC,CAIQFGTGWVNEQFF
TRBJ2-3,-,TRBV10-3,-,15,TGTGCCATCAGTGATCGGGGGAAGATCACAGATACGCAGTATTTT,CAISDRGKITDTQYF
TRBJ1-2,-,TRBV6-5,-,14,TGTGCCAGCAGTCGGGGGTGGGGTTGGGATGGCTACACCTTC,CASSRGWGWDGYTF
TRBJ2-1,-,TRBV7-2,TRBD1,17,TGTGCCAGCAGAGGCCCGGGACAGGGAATGGGGAACAATGAGCAGTTCTTC,CASRGPGQGMGNNEQFF
TRBJ1-2,-,TRBV9,-,14,TGTGCCAGCAGCGTAGCTCCCACCCTATATGGCTACACCTTC,CASSVAPTLYGYTF